The source of this TCR beta chain is a study of cytomegalovirus exposure and HLA in healthy donors. The PCR contained 60 Vbeta and 13 Jbeta primers. Libraries were prepared by immunoSEQ multiplex PCR; TCRdb keeps only in-frame clonotypes and omits some of them. The sample contains 200,000 to 300,000 clones, approximately 81% of which appear only once. The germline V and J ends were trimmed by 4 bases and 4 bases, with 10 bases remaining between them. CDR3 size: 13 residues. CDR1 and CDR2 (germline): MNHEY, SVGAGI. General study results and limits: Sequencing likely caused a cluster of highly shared sequence variants. In a later analysis, most CMV-associated TCR beta chains appeared HLA-restricted. Usually a TCR sequence was rare, but some public TCRs were found in many donors.

A remark on this clone: Its specificity is unknown.

Nominally healthy donors were sampled, though unrecorded immune exposures were likely. The sample comprised PBMCs. The sequence derives from a girl aged 2-10 years in good health and CMV-seronegative. J is TRBJ1-2 and V is TRBV6-5; a weak D match, TRBD1 (6 bases). The CDR3 protein is CASSSQGGYGYTF. In DNA form, the CDR3 reads TGTGCCAGCAGTTCACAAGGGGGCTATGGCTACACCTTC.